The 18 T cell receptor beta chains presented below share a single source sample, sequenced in a study of graft-versus-host responses after intestinal transplantation. TCRdb's copy holds only in-frame clones and misses some; the assay was immunoSEQ multiplex PCR. The profile shows 86,000 or so clones, about 93% of them singletons. Their antigens remain unidentified. This material consisted of unstimulated CD8+ T cells sorted from spleen or lymph node cells, taken before intestinal transplant. The receptors originated from a human donor who received an intestinal transplant.

V is TRBV9 and J is TRBJ2-2; D may be TRBD1 (7 bases). The V end lost 3 bases, the J end lost 0 bases, and 33 bases lay between the germline ends. CDR3 length: 23 residues. Germline assignment: CDR1 SGDLS and CDR2 YYNGEE. The CDR3 loop is CASSGQGPRGPKGRRANTGELFF. In DNA, the CDR3 is TGTGCCAGCAGCGGACAGGGCCCCAGGGGACCCAAGGGGAGGCGGGCGAACACCGGGGAGCTGTTTTTT.

The chain is built from TRBV5-6 and TRBJ2-2; no reliable D call. This CDR3 is 12 amino acids long. Germline CDR1 is SGHDT and CDR2 is YYEEEE. V lost 0 bases and J 4 bases, leaving 1 base between the germline ends. CDR3 nucleotides: TGTGCCAGCAGCTTGGCCACCGGGGAGCTGTTTTTT. Translating it yields CASSLATGELFF.

The V call is TRBV5-6, the J call TRBJ2-7; tentative D call: TRBD1 (7 bases). Germline-derived CDR1 and CDR2 are SGHDT and YYEEEE. The CDR3 totals 15 residues. V was shortened by 1 base and J by 3 bases, with 14 bases between the two germline ends. CDR3 sequence reads: CASSLSPGGGYEQYF. The CDR3 bases are TGTGCCAGCAGCTTGTCGCCAGGGGGAGGCTACGAGCAGTACTTC.

V usage is TRBV30 and J usage is TRBJ2-7; D gene unclear. Trimming stripped 3 bases from V and 4 bases from J, with 7 bases between. Germline CDR1 and CDR2: GTSNPN and SVGIG (reference sequence). The CDR3 totals 11 residues. The CDR3, as DNA: TGTGCCTGGAGACAAACTTACGAGCAGTACTTC. It specifies CAWRQTYEQYF.

The chain has TRBV5-6 and TRBJ1-2, with D perhaps matching TRBD1 (5 bases). CDR3 length: 15 amino acids. V lost 1 base to trimming and J lost 1 base, with 11 bases between them. Per the germline V gene, CDR1 is SGHDT and CDR2 is YYEEEE. As DNA, the CDR3 is TGTGCCAGCAGCTTGATGACAGATAATAACTATGGCTACACCTTC. This gives the protein CASSLMTDNNYGYTF.

This chain uses TRBV19 with TRBJ2-5; D remains unclear. V dropped 5 bases and J dropped 2 bases, with 3 bases sitting between them. The CDR3 sequence is 11 residues long. Germline values: CDR1 LNHDA, CDR2 SQIVND (reference sequence). The CDR3 sequence: CASSGQETQYF. CDR3 in DNA: TGTGCCAGTAGTGGACAAGAGACCCAGTACTTC.

This rearrangement joins TRBV9 to TRBJ2-5, with D possibly matching TRBD1 (5 bases). Trimming shortened V by 3 bases and J by 4 bases, and 7 bases separated the two germline ends. Germline values: CDR1 SGDLS, CDR2 YYNGEE. CDR3 length: 12 amino acids. The CDR3 DNA reads as TGTGCCAGCAGCGACCAGGGAGAGACCCAGTACTTC. Its protein product is CASSDQGETQYF.

This clone came up once. The V gene is TRBV2, the J gene TRBJ1-2; 8 bases line up with TRBD1. Germline V gene sequence: CDR1 SNHLY, CDR2 FYNNEI. This CDR3 is built from 16 residues. Trimming removed 8 bases from V and 4 bases from J; junction bases left unmatched: 15. CDR3 loop: CASPTRQAGGSYGYTF. CDR3 coding DNA: TGTGCCAGCCCTACCCGCCAGGCAGGGGGCAGCTATGGCTACACCTTC.

This clone occurred a few times. This chain joins TRBV10-3 and TRBJ2-1, with D tentatively TRBD1 (6 bases). V lost 6 bases and J 6 bases, leaving 21 bases between the germline ends. Germline V gene data show CDR1 as ENHRY and CDR2 as SYGVKD. This CDR3 is 16 amino acids long. The CDR3 coding sequence is TGTGCCATCAGCACTACCGGGACAAACCCGATCAATGAGCAGTTCTTC. Its protein product is CAISTTGTNPINEQFF.

This chain uses TRBV29-1 with TRBJ2-2; a weak D match, TRBD1 (6 bases). The CDR3 runs to 15 residues. Looked up from germline, CDR1 is SQVTM and CDR2 is ANQGSEA. Trimming shortened V by 3 bases and J by 7 bases, and 18 bases separated the two germline ends. In DNA form, the CDR3 reads TGCAGCGTTGAGGCAGGGCAGGGGTGGAACGGGGAGCTGTTTTTT. Its translation is CSVEAGQGWNGELFF.

This clone was found once. The rearrangement links TRBV11-2 to TRBJ2-5; the match to TRBD1 covers 10 bases. V gave up 4 bases and J gave up 3 bases; unmatched junction bases: 11. Germline values: CDR1 SGHAT, CDR2 FQNNGV. The CDR3 contains 17 residues. The DNA of the CDR3 is TGTGCCAGCAGCTCAGACCGACAGGGGGCCTATGAAGAGACCCAGTACTTC. Amino acid sequence: CASSSDRQGAYEETQYF.

This chain connects TRBV19 to TRBJ1-1, with D possibly TRBD1 on 6 matching bases. The V end was cut by 7 bases, the J end by 6 bases, with 15 bases between. Germline V gene lookup returns CDR1 LNHDA and CDR2 SQIVND (reference sequence). This CDR3 region has 13 residues. CDR3 sequence: CASTHGGASEAFF. In DNA form, the CDR3 reads TGTGCCAGTACCCACGGGGGGGCTTCTGAAGCTTTCTTT.

The chain recombines TRBV27 with TRBJ2-1; a weak D match, TRBD1 (5 bases). This CDR3 is built from 15 residues. Trimming took off 1 base at V and 8 bases at J, with 15 bases between the two ends. Germline V gene sequence: CDR1 MNHEY, CDR2 SMNVEV (reference sequence). The CDR3 here is CASSLWQGTGHEQFF. The CDR3 DNA follows: TGTGCCAGCAGTTTATGGCAGGGAACGGGCCATGAGCAGTTCTTC.

The genes are TRBV7-6 and TRBJ2-2; TRBD2 matches 7 bases. With 0 bases clipped from V and 4 bases from J, the junction kept 2 bases outside the gene matches. Germline loops: CDR1 SGHVS, CDR2 FNYEAQ. The CDR3 runs to 15 residues. The DNA of the CDR3 is TGTGCCAGCAGCTTAGCGGGGGAGGGCACCGGGGAGCTGTTTTTT. Its protein product is CASSLAGEGTGELFF.

The chain recombines TRBV25-1 with TRBJ1-5; the D gene is possibly TRBD1 (5 bases). This CDR3 region has 15 residues. Germline values: CDR1 MGHDK, CDR2 SYGVNS. V was trimmed by 5 bases and J by 3 bases, leaving 14 bases between them. The DNA of the CDR3 is TGTGCCAGCAGTCCAGGGTTCCCCCCCAATCAGCCCCAGCATTTT. This codes for CASSPGFPPNQPQHF.

The gene calls are TRBV6-1 and TRBJ2-1; the match to TRBD1 covers 10 bases. This CDR3 contains 12 residues. Trimming removed 6 bases from V and 14 bases from J; junction bases left unmatched: 7. Germline loops: CDR1 MNHNS, CDR2 SASEGT. The CDR3 DNA reads as TGTGCCAGCAGCCGAGACAGGGGGCATGAGTTCTTC. Translated: CASSRDRGHEFF.

The chain couples TRBV7-9 to TRBJ2-7; no reliable D call. V dropped 4 bases and J dropped 2 bases, with 12 bases sitting between them. CDR3 length: 14 amino acids. CDR1 SEHNR and CDR2 FQNEAQ come from the germline V gene (reference sequence). The CDR3 nucleotides read TGTGCCAGCAGCTATCTCGACACCCCCTACGAGCAGTACTTC. It encodes CASSYLDTPYEQYF.

V usage is TRBV7-9 and J usage is TRBJ2-5; D gene ambiguous. The CDR3 consists of 13 residues. V lost 5 bases and J lost 7, with 14 bases in between. CDR1 is SEHNR, CDR2 FQNEAQ, per germline (reference sequence). Here the CDR3 DNA reads TGTGCCAGCAGCCTAGTCTGGTTGGCGACCCAGTACTTC. Protein: CASSLVWLATQYF. The entire variable domain, with the rest obtained from reference TRBV7-9 and TRBJ2-5, is as follows: DTGVSQNPRHKITKRGQNVTFRCDPISEHNRLYWYRQTLGQGPEFLTYFQNEAQLEKSRLLSDRFSAERPKGSFSTLEIQRTEQGDSAMYLCASSLVWLATQYFGPGTRLLVL.